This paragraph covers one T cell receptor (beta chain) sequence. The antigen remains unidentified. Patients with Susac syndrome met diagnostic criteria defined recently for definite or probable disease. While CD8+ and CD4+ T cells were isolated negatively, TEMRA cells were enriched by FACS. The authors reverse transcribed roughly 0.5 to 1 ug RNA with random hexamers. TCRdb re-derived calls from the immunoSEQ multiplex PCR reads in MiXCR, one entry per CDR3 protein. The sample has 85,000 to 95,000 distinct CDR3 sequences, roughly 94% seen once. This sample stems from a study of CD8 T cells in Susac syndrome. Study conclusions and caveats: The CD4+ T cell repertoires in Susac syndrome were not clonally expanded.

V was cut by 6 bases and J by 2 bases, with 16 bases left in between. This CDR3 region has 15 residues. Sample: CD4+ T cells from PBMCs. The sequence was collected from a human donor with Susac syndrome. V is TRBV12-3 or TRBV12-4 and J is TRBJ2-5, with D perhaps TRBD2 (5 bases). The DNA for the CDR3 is TGTGCCAGCAGCCGTACTAGAAGCCAGCAAGAGACCCAGTACTTC. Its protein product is CASSRTRSQQETQYF.